Listed here is a single TCR beta chain. This same CDR3 is encoded by further DNA sequences in the sample. The data derive from a study of blood T cell repertoires in COVID-19. The overall study: Specimens from acute and convalescent COVID-19 originated in the United States, Italy and Spain. From T cells, B-cell-depleted T cells, or PBMCs came the material, which was cDNA or gDNA.

It was during active infection that Seattle patients were enrolled and then longitudinally followed. Original data processing: Using reference gene primer amplification, nucleated cell counts were estimated. Profiled with immunoSEQ multiplex PCR; TCRdb holds only in-frame clones, not every one. D and trimming come from the DNA, and the V and J calls and clone size come from that table. The table shows fewer than 600,000 clones, with approximately 89% occurring only once. The CDR3 sequence is 15 residues long. Per germline, CDR1 SGHAT and CDR2 FQNNGV. Trimming pared 2 bases from V and 4 bases from J, leaving 11 bases between.

The sequenced material came from peripheral blood. The source is a man aged 18 to 30 with COVID-19, enrolled during active disease. The chain is built from TRBV11-2 and TRBJ2-2; D might be TRBD1 (5 bases). The CDR3 loop reads CASSLTQGGTGELFF. Written as DNA, the CDR3 is TGTGCCAGCAGCTTAACTCAGGGTGGCACCGGGGAGCTGTTTTTT.